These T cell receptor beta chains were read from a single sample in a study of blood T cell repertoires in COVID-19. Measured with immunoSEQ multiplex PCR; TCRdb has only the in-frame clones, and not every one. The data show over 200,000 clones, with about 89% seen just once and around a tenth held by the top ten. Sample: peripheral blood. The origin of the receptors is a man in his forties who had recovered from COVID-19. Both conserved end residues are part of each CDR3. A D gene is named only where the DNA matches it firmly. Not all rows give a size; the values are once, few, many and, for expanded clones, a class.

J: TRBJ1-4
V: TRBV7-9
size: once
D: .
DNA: TGTGCCAGCAGCTTGGGACTAACTAATGAAAAACTGTTTTTT
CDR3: CASSLGLTNEKLFF

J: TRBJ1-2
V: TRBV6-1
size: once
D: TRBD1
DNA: TGTGCCAGCAGTGGAAAAAGACAGGGGGCTGGCTATGGCTACACCTTC
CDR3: CASSGKRQGAGYGYTF

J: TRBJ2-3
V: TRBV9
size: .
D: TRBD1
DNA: TGTGCCAGCAGCGTAGATCACAGGGGGTATTCAGATACGCAGTATTTT
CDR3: CASSVDHRGYSDTQYF

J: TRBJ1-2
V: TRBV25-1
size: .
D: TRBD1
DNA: TGTGCCAGCGGGACAGGGGGCTTCTATGGCTACACCTTC
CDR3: CASGTGGFYGYTF

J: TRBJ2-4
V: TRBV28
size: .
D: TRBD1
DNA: TGTGCCAGCAGCCCGCAGGGGGCGCACAACATTCAGTACTTC
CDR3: CASSPQGAHNIQYF

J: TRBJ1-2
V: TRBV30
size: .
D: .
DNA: TGTGCCTGGAAGCCGGACAGTTTAAACTATGGCTACACCTTC
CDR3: CAWKPDSLNYGYTF

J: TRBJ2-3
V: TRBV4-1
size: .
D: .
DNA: TGCGCCAGCAGCCAAGAGTCCCGTAGCACAGATACGCAGTATTTT
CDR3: CASSQESRSTDTQYF

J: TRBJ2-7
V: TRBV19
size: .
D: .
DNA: TGTGCCAGTAGTACGACAGGGGAGGGCTACGAGCAGTACTTC
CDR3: CASSTTGEGYEQYF

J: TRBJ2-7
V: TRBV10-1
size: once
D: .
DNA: TGCGCCAGCAGTGCCAGGGTGCGGGGCGAGCAGTACTTC
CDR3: CASSARVRGEQYF

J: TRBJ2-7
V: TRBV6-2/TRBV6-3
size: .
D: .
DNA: TGTGCCAGCAGTTACTCCTTGCAGCGGCAACTTTCCTACGAGCAGTACTTC
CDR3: CASSYSLQRQLSYEQYF

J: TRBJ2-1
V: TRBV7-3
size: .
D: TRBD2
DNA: TGTGCCAGCAGCCTCGGGACTAGCGGGAGGGGCTCCTACAATGAGCAGTTCTTC
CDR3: CASSLGTSGRGSYNEQFF

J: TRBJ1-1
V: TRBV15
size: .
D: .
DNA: TGTGCCACCAGCACAGGGTTTAGCACTGAAGCTTTCTTT
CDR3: CATSTGFSTEAFF

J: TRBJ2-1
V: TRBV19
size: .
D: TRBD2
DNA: TGTGCCAGTACCTATGGGGGGGGGACGCCAACTCTTGAGCAGTTCTTC
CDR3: CASTYGGGTPTLEQFF

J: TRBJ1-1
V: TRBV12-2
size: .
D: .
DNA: TGTGCAAGTCGCTTAGTTACGGGACAGGGGGTATTGTGCACTGAAGCTTTCTTT
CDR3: CASRLVTGQGVLCTEAFF

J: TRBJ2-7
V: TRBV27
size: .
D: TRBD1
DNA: TGTGCCACCAGGGGGCAGGGGGCACGGGAGCAGTACTTC
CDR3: CATRGQGAREQYF

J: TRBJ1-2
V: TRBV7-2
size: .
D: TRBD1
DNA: TGTGCCAGCAGCTTCCCGACAGGGGGCTCCGGCTATGGCTACACCTTC
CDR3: CASSFPTGGSGYGYTF

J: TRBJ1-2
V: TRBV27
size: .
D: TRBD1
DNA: TGTGCCAGCAGTCCCGCCGGGACAGTTAACTATGGCTACACCTTC
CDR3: CASSPAGTVNYGYTF

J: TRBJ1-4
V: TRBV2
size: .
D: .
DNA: TGTGCCAGCAGTGGGACGGCCCAGGGTGAAAAACTGTTTTTT
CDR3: CASSGTAQGEKLFF

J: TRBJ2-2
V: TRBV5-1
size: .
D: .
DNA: TGCGCCAGCAGCTCCGGAACAGGGATTCAATCCTACACCGGGGAGCTGTTTTTT
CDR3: CASSSGTGIQSYTGELFF

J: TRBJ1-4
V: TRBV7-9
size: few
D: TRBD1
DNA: TGTGCCAGCAGCTGGTGGACAGGGGGAAATGAAAAACTGTTTTTT
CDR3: CASSWWTGGNEKLFF

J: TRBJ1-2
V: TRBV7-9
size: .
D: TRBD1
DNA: TGTGCCAGCAGCAGTGAGACAGGGGCCTGGAACTATGGCTACACCTTC
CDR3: CASSSETGAWNYGYTF

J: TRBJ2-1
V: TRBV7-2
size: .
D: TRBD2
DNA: TGTGCCAGCAGCGAACTAGCGGGGGAGCTCTACAATGAGCAGTTCTTC
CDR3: CASSELAGELYNEQFF

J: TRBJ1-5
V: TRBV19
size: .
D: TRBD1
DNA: TGTGCCAGTAGTACACCGGGACAGGGTCTACATCAGCCCCAGCATTTT
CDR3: CASSTPGQGLHQPQHF

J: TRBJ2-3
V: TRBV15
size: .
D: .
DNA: TGTGCCACCAGCAGACCCCCCCCGGGCACAGATACGCAGTATTTT
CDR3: CATSRPPPGTDTQYF

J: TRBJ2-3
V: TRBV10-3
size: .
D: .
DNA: TGTGCCATCAGTAATTCTCTAGGCTACACAGATACGCAGTATTTT
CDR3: CAISNSLGYTDTQYF

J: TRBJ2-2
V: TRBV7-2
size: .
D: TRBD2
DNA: TGTGCCAGCAGCCCCCGGGGGGGATCGAACACCGGGGAGCTGTTTTTT
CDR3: CASSPRGGSNTGELFF

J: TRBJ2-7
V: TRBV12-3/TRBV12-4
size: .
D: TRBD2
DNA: TGTGCCAGCAGTCGGGGGGGCTCCTACGAGCAGTACTTC
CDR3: CASSRGGSYEQYF

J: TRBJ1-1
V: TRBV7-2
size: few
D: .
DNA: TGTGCCAGCAGCTCCGTCGGAGCGAACACTGAAGCTTTCTTT
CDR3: CASSSVGANTEAFF

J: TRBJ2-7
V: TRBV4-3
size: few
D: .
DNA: TGCGCCAGCAGCCAAGGCCCGGGACAGGGATCTAGCGGGCTATTCTACGAGCAGTACTTC
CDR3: CASSQGPGQGSSGLFYEQYF

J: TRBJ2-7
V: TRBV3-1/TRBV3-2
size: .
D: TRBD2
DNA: TGTGCCAGCAGCCCCAGGGGACTAGCAGTTGAGCAGTACTTC
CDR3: CASSPRGLAVEQYF

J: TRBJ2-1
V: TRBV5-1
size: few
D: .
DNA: TGCGCCAGCACTAGAGCAGGGTACAATGAGCAGTTCTTC
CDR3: CASTRAGYNEQFF

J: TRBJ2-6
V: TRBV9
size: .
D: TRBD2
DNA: TGTGCCAGCAGCGTACTCTCACTAGCGGGAGTCTCTGGGGCCAACGTCCTGACTTTC
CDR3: CASSVLSLAGVSGANVLTF

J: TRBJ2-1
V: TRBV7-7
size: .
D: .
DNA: TGTGCCAGCAGCTCGGACAGGAGGGCTCGTGAGCAGTTCTTC
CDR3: CASSSDRRAREQFF

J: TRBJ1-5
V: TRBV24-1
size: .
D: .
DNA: TGTGCCACCAGTGATTCCCGGGGCAATCAGCCCCAGCATTTT
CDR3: CATSDSRGNQPQHF

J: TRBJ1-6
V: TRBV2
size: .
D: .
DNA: TGTGCCAGCAGTACTAATCCTTCACCCCTCCACTTT
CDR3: CASSTNPSPLHF

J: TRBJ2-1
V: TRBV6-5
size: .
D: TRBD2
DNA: TGTGCCAGCAGTTTAGGGACTAGCGGGCGAAATGAGCAGTTCTTC
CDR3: CASSLGTSGRNEQFF

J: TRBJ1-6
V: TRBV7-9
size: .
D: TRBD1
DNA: TGTGCCAGCAGCTCAACAGGGGCGGATTCACCCCTCCACTTT
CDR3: CASSSTGADSPLHF

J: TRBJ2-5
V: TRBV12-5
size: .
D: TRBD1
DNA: TGTGCTAGTGGTTTGGCCACAGGGGGTACAGAGACCCAGTACTTC
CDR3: CASGLATGGTETQYF

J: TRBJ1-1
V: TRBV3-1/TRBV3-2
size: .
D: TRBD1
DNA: TGTGCCAGCAGCCAAGTAAACAGGGGAGCTTTCTTT
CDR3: CASSQVNRGAFF

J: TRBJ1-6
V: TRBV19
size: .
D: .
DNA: TGTGCCAGTAGAGGTTTTGGTACGGGTTCACCCCTCCACTTT
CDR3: CASRGFGTGSPLHF

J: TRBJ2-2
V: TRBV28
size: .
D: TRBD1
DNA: TGTGCCAGCAGACCTGGGACAGGGGGCACGTCCGGGGAGCTGTTTTTT
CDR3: CASRPGTGGTSGELFF